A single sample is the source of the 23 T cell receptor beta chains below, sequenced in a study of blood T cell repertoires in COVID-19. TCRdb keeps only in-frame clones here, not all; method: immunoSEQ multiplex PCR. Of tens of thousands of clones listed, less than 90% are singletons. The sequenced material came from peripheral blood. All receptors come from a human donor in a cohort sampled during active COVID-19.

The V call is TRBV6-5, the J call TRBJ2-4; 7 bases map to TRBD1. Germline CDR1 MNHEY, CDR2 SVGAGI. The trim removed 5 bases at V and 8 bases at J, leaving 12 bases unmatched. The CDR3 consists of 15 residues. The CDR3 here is CASSIGPGGWYIQYF. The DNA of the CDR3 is TGTGCCAGCAGTATCGGGCCAGGGGGTTGGTACATTCAGTACTTC.

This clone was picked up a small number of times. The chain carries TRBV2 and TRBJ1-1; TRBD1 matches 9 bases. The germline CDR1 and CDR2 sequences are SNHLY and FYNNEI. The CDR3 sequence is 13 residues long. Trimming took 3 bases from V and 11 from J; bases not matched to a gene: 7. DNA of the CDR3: TGTGCCAGCAGTGAGGAGATAGGACAGGGGGCTTTCTTT. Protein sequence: CASSEEIGQGAFF.

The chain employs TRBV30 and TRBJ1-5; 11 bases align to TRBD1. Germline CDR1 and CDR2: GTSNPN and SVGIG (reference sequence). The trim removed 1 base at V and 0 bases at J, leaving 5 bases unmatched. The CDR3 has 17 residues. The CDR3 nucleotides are TGTGCCTGGAGTGACCGGGACAGGGGGTATAGCAATCAGCCCCAGCATTTT. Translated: CAWSDRDRGYSNQPQHF.

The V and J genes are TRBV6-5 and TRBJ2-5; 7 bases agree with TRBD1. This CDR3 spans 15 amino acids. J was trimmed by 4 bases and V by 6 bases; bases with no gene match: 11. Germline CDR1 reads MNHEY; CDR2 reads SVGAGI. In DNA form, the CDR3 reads TGTGCCAGCAGCGCTCGGGACAGTACCCTAGAGACCCAGTACTTC. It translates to CASSARDSTLETQYF.

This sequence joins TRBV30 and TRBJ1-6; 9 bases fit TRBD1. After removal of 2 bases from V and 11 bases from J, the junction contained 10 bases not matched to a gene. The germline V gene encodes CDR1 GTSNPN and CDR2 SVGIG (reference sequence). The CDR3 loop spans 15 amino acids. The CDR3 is CAWSSSTGGPTPLHF. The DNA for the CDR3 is TGTGCCTGGAGTTCCTCGACAGGGGGTCCTACACCCCTCCACTTT.

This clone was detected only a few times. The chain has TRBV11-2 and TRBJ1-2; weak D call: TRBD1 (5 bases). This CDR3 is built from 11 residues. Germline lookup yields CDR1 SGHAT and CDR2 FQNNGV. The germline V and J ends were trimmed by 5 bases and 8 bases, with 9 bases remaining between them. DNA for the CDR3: TGTGCCAGCAGCCAGGGTTACGGCTACACCTTC. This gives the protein CASSQGYGYTF.

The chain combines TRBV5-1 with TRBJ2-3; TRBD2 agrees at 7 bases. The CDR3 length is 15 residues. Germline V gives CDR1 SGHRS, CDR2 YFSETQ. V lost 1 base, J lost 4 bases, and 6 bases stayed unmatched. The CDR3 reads CASSLSGRVADTQYF. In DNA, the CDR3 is TGCGCCAGCAGCTTGTCGGGGAGGGTAGCAGATACGCAGTATTTT.

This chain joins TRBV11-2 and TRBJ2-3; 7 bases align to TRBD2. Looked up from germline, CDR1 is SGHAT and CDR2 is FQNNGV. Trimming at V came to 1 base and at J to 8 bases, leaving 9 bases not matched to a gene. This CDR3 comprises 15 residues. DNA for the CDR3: TGTGCCAGCAGCTTAGCTAGGGTCGCGGGAGCTACGCAGTATTTT. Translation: CASSLARVAGATQYF.

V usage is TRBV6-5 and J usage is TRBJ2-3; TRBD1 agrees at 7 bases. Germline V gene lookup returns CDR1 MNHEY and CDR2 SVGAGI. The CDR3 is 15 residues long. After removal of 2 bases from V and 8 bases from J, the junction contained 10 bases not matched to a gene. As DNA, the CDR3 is TGTGCCAGCAGTTACGCCGGGACAGTGGCGGGTACGCAGTATTTT. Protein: CASSYAGTVAGTQYF.

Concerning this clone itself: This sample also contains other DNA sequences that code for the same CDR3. The CDR3 loop is CASSLQGFANTGELFF. The CDR3 coding sequence is TGCGCCAGCAGCTTGCAGGGTTTCGCGAACACCGGGGAGCTGTTTTTT. The gene calls are TRBV5-1 and TRBJ2-2; a possible D gene is TRBD1 (5 bases). Germline CDR1 is SGHRS and CDR2 is YFSETQ. V lost 1 base and J 0 bases, leaving 10 bases between the germline ends. The CDR3 is made up of 16 amino acids.

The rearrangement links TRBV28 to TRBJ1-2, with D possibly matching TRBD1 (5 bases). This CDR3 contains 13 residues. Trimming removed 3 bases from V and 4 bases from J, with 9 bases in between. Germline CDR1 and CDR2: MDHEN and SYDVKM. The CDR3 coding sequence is TGTGCCAGCAGTTTGGGGGGGGGCTATGGCTACACCTTC. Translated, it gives CASSLGGGYGYTF.

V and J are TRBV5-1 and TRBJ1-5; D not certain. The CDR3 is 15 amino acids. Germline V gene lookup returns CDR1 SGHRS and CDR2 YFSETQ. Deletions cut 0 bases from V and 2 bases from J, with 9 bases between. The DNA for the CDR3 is TGCGCCAGCAGCTTGGACGGTAGTGGCAATCAGCCCCAGCATTTT. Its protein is CASSLDGSGNQPQHF.

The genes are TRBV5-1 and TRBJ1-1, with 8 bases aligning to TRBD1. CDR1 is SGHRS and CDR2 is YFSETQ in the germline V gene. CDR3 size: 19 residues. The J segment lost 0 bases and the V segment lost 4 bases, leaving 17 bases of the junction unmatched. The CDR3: CASSAGQGARLSLNTEAFF. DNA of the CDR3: TGCGCCAGCAGCGCCGGTCAGGGGGCGCGGTTATCTTTGAACACTGAAGCTTTCTTT.

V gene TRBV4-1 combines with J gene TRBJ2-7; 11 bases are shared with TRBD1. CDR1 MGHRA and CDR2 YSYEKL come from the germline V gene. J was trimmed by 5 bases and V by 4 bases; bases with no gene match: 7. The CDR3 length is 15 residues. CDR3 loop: CASSRIGQGAHEQYF. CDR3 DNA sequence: TGCGCCAGCAGCCGAATTGGACAGGGGGCCCACGAGCAGTACTTC.

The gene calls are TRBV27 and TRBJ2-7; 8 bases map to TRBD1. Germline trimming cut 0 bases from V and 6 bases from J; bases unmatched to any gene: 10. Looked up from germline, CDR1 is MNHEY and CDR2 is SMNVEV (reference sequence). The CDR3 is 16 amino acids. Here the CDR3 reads CASSLSLDRALLEQYF. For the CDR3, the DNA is TGTGCCAGCAGTTTATCGCTGGACAGGGCCCTACTCGAGCAGTACTTC.

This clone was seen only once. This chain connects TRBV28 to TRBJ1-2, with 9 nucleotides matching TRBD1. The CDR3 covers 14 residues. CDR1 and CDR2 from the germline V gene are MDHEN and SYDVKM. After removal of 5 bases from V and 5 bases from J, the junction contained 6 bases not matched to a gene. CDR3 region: CASSTQGARYGYTF. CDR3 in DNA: TGTGCCAGCAGTACACAGGGGGCACGTTATGGCTACACCTTC.

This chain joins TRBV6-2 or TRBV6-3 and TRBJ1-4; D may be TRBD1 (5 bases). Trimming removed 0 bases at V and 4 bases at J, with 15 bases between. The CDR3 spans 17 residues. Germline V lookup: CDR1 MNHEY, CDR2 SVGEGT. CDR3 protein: CASSYSTQRQFNEKLFF. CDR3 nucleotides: TGTGCCAGCAGTTACTCGACCCAAAGACAGTTTAATGAAAAACTGTTTTTT.

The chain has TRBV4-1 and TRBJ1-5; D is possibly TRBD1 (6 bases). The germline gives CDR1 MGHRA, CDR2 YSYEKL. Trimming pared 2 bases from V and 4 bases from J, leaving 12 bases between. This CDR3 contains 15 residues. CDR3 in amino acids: CASSQTGSGNQPQHF. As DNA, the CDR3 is TGCGCCAGCAGCCAAACAGGGTCGGGGAATCAGCCCCAGCATTTT.

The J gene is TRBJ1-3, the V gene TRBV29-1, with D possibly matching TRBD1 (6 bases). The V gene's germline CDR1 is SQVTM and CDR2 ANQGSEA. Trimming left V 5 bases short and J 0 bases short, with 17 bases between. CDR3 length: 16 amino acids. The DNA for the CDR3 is TGCAGCGTTTATTCAGGGGATGCATACTCTGGAAACACCATATATTTT. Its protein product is CSVYSGDAYSGNTIYF.

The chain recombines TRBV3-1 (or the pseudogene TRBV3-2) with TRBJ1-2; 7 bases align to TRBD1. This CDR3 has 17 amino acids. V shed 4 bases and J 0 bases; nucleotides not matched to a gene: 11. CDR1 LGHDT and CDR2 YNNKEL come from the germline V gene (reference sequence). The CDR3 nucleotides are TGTGCCAGCAGCCTTCTTCCGCCAGGGGGAACTAACTATGGCTACACCTTC. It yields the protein CASSLLPPGGTNYGYTF.

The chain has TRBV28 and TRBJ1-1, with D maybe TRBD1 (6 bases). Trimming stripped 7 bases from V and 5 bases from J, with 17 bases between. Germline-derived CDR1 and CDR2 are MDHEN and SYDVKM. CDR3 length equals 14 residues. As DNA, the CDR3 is TGTGCCAGCACTCTTGGGGGCTATAGGACTGAAGCTTTCTTT. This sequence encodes CASTLGGYRTEAFF.

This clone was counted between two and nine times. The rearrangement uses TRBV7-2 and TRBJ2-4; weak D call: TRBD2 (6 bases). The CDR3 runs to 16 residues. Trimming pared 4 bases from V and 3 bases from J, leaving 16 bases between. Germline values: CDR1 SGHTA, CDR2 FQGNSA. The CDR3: CASSSLGGISKNIQYF. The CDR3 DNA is TGTGCCAGCAGCTCCCTTGGGGGGATCAGCAAAAACATTCAGTACTTC.

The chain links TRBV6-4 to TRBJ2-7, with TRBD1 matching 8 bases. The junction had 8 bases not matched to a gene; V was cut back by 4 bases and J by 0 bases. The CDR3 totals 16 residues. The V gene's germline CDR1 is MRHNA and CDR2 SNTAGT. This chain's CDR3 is CASSAETGTGSYEQYF. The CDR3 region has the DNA TGTGCCAGCAGTGCCGAAACCGGGACAGGCTCCTACGAGCAGTACTTC.